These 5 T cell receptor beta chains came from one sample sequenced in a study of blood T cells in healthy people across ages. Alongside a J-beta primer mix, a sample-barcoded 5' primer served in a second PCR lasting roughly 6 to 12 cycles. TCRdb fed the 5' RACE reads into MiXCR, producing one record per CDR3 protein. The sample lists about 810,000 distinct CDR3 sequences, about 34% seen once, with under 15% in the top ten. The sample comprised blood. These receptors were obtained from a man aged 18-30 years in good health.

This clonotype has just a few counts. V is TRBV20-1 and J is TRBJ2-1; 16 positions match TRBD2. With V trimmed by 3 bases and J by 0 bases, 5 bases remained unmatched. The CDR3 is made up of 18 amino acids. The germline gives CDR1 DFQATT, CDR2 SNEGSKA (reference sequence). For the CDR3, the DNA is TGCAGTGCTAGGGGGACTAGCGGGGGGGTCAGCTCCTACAATGAGCAGTTCTTC. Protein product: CSARGTSGGVSSYNEQFF.

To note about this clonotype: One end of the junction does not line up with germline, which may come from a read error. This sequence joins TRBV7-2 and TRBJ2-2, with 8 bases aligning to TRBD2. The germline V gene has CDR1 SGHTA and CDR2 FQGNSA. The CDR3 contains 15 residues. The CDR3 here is CAGSLAGFNTGELFF. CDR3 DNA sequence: TGTGCCGGCAGCTTAGCGGGGTTCAACACCGGGGAGCTGTTTTTT.

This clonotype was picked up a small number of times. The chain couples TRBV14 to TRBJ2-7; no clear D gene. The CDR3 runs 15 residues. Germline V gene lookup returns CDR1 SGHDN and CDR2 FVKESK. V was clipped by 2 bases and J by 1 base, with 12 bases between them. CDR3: CASSQMGLRSYEQYF. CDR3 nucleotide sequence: TGTGCCAGCAGCCAAATGGGGTTAAGGTCCTACGAGCAGTACTTC.

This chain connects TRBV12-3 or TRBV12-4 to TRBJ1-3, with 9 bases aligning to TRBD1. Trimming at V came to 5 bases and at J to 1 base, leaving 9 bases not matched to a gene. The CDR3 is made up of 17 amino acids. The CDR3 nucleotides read TGTGCCAGCAGTCCCCTATTACAGGGGGCTTCTGGAAACACCATATATTTT. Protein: CASSPLLQGASGNTIYF.

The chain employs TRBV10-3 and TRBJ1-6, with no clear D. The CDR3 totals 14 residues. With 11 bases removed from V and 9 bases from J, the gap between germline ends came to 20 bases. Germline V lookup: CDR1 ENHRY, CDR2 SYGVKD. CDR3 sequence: CASGSPIEGSPLHF. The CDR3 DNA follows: TGTGCCTCAGGAAGCCCCATAGAAGGTTCACCCCTCCACTTT.